This T cell receptor (beta chain) was identified during a study of control samples from healthy donors and cancer patients. Germline V gene sequence: CDR1 MNHEY, CDR2 SVGAGI. V was pared by 4 bases and J by 2 bases, with 8 bases of the junction left unmatched. This CDR3 spans 16 amino acids. Assay: immunoSEQ multiplex PCR; the TCRdb copy retains only in-frame clones and omits some. The sample contains approximately 60,000 clones, 75% to 95% of which appear only once. The sequence derives from a man under 40 with colorectal cancer. The specimen sequenced was PBMCs. The V call is TRBV6-5, the J call TRBJ1-1, with TRBD1 identical over 9 bases. CDR3 nucleotide sequence: TGTGCCAGCAGTTTACCCCCGGGACAGGGAAACACTGAAGCTTTCTTT. It yields the protein CASSLPPGQGNTEAFF.